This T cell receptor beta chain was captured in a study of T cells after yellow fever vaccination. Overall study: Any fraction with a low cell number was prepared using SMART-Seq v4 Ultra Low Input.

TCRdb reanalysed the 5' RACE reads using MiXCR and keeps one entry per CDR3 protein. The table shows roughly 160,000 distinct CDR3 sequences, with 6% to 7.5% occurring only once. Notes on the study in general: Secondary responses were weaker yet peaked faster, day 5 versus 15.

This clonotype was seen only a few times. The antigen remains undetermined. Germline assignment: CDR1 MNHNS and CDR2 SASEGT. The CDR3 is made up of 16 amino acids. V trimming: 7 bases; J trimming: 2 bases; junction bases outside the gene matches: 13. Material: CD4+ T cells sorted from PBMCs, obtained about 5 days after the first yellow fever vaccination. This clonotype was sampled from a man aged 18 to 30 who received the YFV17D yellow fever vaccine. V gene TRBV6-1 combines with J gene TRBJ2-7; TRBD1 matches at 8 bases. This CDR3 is CASMRRPGQVTYEQYF. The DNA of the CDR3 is TGTGCCAGCATGCGAAGACCGGGACAGGTGACCTACGAGCAGTACTTC.